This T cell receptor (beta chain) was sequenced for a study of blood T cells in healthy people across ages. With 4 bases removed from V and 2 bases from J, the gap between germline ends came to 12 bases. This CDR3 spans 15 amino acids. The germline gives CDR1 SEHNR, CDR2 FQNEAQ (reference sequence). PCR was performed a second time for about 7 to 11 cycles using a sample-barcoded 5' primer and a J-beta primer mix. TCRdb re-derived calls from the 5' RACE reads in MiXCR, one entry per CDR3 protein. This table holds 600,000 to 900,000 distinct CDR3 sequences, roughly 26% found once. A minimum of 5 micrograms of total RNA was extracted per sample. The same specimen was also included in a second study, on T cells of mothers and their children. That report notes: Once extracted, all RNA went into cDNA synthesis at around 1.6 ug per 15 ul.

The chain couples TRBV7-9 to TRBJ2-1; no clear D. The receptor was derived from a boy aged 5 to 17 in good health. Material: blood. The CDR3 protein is CASSSTGSTYNEQFF. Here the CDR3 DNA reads TGTGCCAGCAGCTCCACCGGGTCCACCTACAATGAGCAGTTCTTC.